This note documents a single TCR beta chain sequence. Its specific antigen is unknown. At one end, the junction sequence differs from germline, possibly due to a read error. The CDR3 has 14 amino acids, counting the end cysteine and phenylalanine. This entry keeps only the CDR3 DNA: 42 bases, framed from base 1. CDR1 MNHNS and CDR2 SASEGT are derived from the germline V gene. This entry belongs to a study of T cell repertoires in cytomegalovirus infection (dated by TCRdb to 2018 to 2020). Broadly, across the study: Because public TCR beta signatures pointed to carriage of CMV infection together with the matching HLA type, the HLA type of each donor mattered for the analysis.

Points the paper makes about the study in general: The ex vivo response was dominated by HLA-C-restricted CMV-specific TCR beta clonotypes, which also provided the single most frequent clonotype in two of eight donors. Cumulative frequency of public TCR beta family members discriminated carriers of CMV infection plus the relevant HLA type in this cohort and an independent approximately 370-donor cohort.

Sequencing relied on an Illumina HiSeq 1500. Starting from the raw public reads, TCRdb applied fastp trimming at Q25, assembled clones with MiXCR and retained in-frame beta chains. Rows are combined by CDR3 protein, so each entry shows the most common genes and DNA. The sample table holds around 450,000 distinct CDR3 sequences, of which 30% to 40% were seen once. The ten most abundant clones make up approximately 13% of the sample. The receptor was isolated from a human donor in good health (CMV status not recorded). Some clones in this sample may be carry-over from other donors' samples. The chain employs TRBV6-1 and TRBJ1-2, and the D gene may be TRBD1, 6 bases matching. Sequencing was carried out using PBMCs. The CDR3 region: CARSEKGDWPCYTF. The DNA is TGTGCCCGCAGTGAAAAGGGGGATTGGCCCTGCTACACCTTC.